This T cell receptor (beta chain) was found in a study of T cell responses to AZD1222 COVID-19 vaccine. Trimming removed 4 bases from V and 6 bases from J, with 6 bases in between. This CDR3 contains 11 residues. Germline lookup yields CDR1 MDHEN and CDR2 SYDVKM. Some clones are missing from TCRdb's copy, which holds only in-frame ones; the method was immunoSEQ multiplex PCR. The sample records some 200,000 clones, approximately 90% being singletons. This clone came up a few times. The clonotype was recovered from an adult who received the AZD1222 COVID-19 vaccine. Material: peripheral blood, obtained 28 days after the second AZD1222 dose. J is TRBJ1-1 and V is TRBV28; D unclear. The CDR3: CASSSRAEAFF. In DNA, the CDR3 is TGTGCCAGCAGTTCTAGAGCTGAAGCTTTCTTT.